This T cell receptor beta chain was obtained from a study of T cell responses to AZD1222 COVID-19 vaccine. Study-level results: Only a handful of individuals given AZD1222 were seropositive at baseline. No day 14 peak samples; only post-peak repertoires were characterized. Reports say nearly half of spike-specific TCRs go after unmutated variant regions.

V shed 2 bases and J shed 2 bases, with 11 bases lying between them. The CDR3 covers 16 residues. Per the germline V gene, CDR1 is KGHDR and CDR2 is SFDVKD. Assay used: immunoSEQ multiplex PCR; TCRdb lists only in-frame clones, some missing. Of 100,000 to 150,000 clones in the sample, around 91% are singletons; the top ten hold 4% to 5.5%. About this clone: What it binds is unknown.

The gene calls are TRBV24-1 and TRBJ2-2, with D tentatively TRBD1 or TRBD2 (5 bases each). This sample comprised peripheral blood, obtained on day 0 of MenACWY control vaccination. This clonotype originated in an adult in good health. CDR3 in amino acids: CATSDSRDGNTGELFF. The CDR3 DNA is TGTGCCACCAGTGATTCACGGGACGGTAACACCGGGGAGCTGTTTTTT.